The clone carrying this T cell receptor (beta chain) was seen more than once but under ten times. Its specificity is not known. The data were obtained in a study of cytomegalovirus exposure and HLA in healthy donors. The PCR contained 60 Vbeta and 13 Jbeta primers. Here immunoSEQ multiplex PCR was the method, and the copy in TCRdb shows in-frame clones only, minus some. Of about 140,000 clones in the sample, 79% were seen once. Points from the study as a whole: An analysis that was carried out later associated 17,000 or so TCR beta sequences with HLA alleles at 0.05 false discovery rate. Sequencing probably produced one cluster of sequence variants that were highly shared.

V shed 1 base and J shed 0 bases, with 7 bases lying between them. This CDR3 has 15 residues. CDR1 is KGHSH and CDR2 is LQKENI in the germline V gene. This receptor was identified in a male donor in good health and CMV-seronegative. The V and J genes are TRBV18 and TRBJ1-5; D remains unclear. Source material: PBMCs. This chain's CDR3 is CASSPLMSSNQPQHF. DNA for the CDR3: TGTGCCAGCTCACCACTAATGTCTAGCAATCAGCCCCAGCATTTT.